The clone carrying this TCR beta chain was recorded a few times. This entry belongs to a study of PD-1 blockade in classical Hodgkin lymphoma. Indicated time point: newly diagnosed, previously untreated cHL patient sample. Germline V gene data show CDR1 as MNHEY and CDR2 as SMNVEV (reference sequence). The V segment lost 0 bases and the J segment 4 bases; nucleotides outside the gene matches: 6. CDR3 length: 16 residues. TCRdb's copy holds only in-frame clones and misses some; the assay was immunoSEQ multiplex PCR. This sample yields around 17,000 clones, of which approximately 85% are seen a single time; roughly 8.1% belongs to the top ten.

This chain links TRBV27 with TRBJ2-5; 9 bases agree with TRBD1. The sample taken for sequencing was peripheral blood mononuclear cells (PBMCs). The sequence derives from a human donor with classical Hodgkin lymphoma. The CDR3 is CASSLSPGTGRETQYF. CDR3 bases: TGTGCCAGCAGTTTATCCCCCGGGACAGGGCGAGAGACCCAGTACTTC.